The present TCR beta chain was sequenced within a study of OX40 agonist ivuxolimab in advanced cancers. Produced via immunoSEQ multiplex PCR; TCRdb's table is partial and in-frame only. The sample yields approximately 94,000 clones, around nine tenths seen once. This sequence originates from an adult with an advanced solid tumor such as melanoma, head and neck, liver or kidney cancer. The starting material was CD4+ or CD8+ T cells sorted from blood, obtained in a trial of the OX40 agonist ivuxolimab.

The CDR3 bases are TGTGCCAGCAGCGACTACAGGGTCGCCGGGGAGCTGTTTTTT. It codes for CASSDYRVAGELFF. The gene calls are TRBV11-2 and TRBJ2-2; D is perhaps TRBD1 (6 bases). The CDR3 covers 14 residues. Germline CDR1 reads SGHAT; CDR2 reads FQNNGV. The germline V and J ends were trimmed by 5 bases and 6 bases, with 13 bases remaining between them.